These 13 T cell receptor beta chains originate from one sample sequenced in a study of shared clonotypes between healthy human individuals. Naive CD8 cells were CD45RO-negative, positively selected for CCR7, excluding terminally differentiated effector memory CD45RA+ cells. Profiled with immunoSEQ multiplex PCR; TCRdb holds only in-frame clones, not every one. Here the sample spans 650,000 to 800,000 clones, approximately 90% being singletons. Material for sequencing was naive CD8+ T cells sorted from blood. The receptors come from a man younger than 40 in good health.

This CDR3 is CASSLESGAPPDEQYF. The DNA of the CDR3 is TGTGCCAGCAGCTTAGAATCAGGCGCCCCTCCCGACGAGCAGTACTTC. The chain employs TRBV7-3 and TRBJ2-7; no reliable D call. Germline V gives CDR1 SGHTA, CDR2 FQGTGA. CDR3 length equals 16 residues. The V gene lost 2 bases and the J gene lost 5 bases, with 19 bases spanning the gap.

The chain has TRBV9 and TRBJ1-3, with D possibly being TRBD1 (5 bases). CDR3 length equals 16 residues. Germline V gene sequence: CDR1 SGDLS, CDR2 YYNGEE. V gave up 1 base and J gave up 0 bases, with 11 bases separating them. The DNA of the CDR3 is TGTGCCAGCAGCGTATTCGGGGCCGACTCTGGAAACACCATATATTTT. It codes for CASSVFGADSGNTIYF.

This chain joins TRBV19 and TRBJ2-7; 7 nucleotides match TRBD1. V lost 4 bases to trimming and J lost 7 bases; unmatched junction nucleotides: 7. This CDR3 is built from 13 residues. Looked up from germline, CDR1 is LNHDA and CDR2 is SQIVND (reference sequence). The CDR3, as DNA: TGTGCCAGTAGTAGCACAGGGGCCGGGGAGCAGTACTTC. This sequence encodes CASSSTGAGEQYF. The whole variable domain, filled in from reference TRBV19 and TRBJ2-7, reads DGGITQSPKYLFRKEGQNVTLSCEQNLNHDAMYWYRQDPGQGLRLIYYSQIVNDFQKGDIAEGYSVSREKKESFPLTVTSAQKNPTAFYLCASSSTGAGEQYFGPGTRLTVT.

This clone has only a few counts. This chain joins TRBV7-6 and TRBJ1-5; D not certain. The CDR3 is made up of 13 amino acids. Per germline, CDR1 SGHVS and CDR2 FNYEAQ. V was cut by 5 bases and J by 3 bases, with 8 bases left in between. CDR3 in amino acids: CASSQRHNQPQHF. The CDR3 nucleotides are TGTGCCAGCAGCCAGCGACACAATCAGCCCCAGCATTTT. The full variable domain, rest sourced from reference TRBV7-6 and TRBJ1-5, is GAGVSQSPRYKVTKRGQDVALRCDPISGHVSLYWYRQALGQGPEFLTYFNYEAQQDKSGLPNDRFSAERPEGSISTLTIQRTEQRDSAMYRCASSQRHNQPQHFGDGTRLSIL.

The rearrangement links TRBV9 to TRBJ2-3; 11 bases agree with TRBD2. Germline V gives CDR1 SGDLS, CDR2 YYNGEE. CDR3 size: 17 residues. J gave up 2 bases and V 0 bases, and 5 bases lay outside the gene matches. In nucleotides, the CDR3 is TGTGCCAGCAGCGTAGAGACTAGCGGGGTCTTCACAGATACGCAGTATTTT. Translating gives CASSVETSGVFTDTQYF. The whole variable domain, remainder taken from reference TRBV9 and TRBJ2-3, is DSGVTQTPKHLITATGQRVTLRCSPRSGDLSVYWYQQSLDQGLQFLIQYYNGEERAKGNILERFSAQQFPDLHSELNLSSLELGDSALYFCASSVETSGVFTDTQYFGPGTRLTVL.

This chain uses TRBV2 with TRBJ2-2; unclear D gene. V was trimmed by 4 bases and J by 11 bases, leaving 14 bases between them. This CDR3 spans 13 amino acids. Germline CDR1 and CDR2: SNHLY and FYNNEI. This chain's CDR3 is CASSVSFLGELFF. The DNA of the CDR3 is TGTGCCAGCAGTGTTAGTTTTCTAGGCGAGCTGTTTTTT.

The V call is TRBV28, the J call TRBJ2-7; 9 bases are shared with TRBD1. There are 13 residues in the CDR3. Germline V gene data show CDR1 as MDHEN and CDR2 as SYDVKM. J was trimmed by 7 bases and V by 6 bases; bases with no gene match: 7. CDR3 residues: CASSLGTGREQYF. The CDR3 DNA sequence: TGTGCCAGCAGCCTGGGGACAGGGAGGGAGCAGTACTTC.

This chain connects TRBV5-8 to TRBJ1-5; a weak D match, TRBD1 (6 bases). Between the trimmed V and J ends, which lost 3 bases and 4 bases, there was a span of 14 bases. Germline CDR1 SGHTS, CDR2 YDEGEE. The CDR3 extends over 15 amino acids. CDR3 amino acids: CASSSLGGSNQPQHF. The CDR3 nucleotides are TGTGCCAGCAGCTCCCTAGGGGGTTCAAATCAGCCCCAGCATTTT.

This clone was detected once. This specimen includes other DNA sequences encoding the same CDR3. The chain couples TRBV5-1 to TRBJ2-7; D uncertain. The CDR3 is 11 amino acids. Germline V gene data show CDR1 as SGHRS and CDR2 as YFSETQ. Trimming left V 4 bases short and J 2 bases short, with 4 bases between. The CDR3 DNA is TGCGCCAGCAGCCTTCCCTACGAGCAGTACTTC. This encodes CASSLPYEQYF.

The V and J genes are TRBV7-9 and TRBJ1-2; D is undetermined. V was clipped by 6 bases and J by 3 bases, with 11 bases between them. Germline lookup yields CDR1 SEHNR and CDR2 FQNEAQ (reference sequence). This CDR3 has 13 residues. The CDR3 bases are TGTGCCAGCAGTAACGGACGAGACTATGGCTACACCTTC. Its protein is CASSNGRDYGYTF.

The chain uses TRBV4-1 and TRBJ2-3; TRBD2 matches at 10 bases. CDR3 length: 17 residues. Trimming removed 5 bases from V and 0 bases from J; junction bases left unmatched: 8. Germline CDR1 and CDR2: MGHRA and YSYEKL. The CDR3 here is CASSNGLAVTSTDTQYF. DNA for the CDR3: TGCGCCAGCAGCAACGGACTAGCGGTTACTAGCACAGATACGCAGTATTTT.

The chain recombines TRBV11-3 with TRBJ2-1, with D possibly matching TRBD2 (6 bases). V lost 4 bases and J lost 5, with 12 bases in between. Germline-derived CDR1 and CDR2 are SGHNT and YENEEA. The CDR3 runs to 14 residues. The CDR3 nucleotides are TGTGCCAGCAGCTCACGGACTATTAACAATGAGCAGTTCTTC. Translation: CASSSRTINNEQFF.

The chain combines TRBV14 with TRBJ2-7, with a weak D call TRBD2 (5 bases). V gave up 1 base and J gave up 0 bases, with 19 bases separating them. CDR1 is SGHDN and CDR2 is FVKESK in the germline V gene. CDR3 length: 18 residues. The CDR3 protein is CASSQAISPAESSYEQYF. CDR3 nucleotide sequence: TGTGCCAGCAGCCAAGCGATCAGCCCAGCGGAGAGCTCCTACGAGCAGTACTTC.